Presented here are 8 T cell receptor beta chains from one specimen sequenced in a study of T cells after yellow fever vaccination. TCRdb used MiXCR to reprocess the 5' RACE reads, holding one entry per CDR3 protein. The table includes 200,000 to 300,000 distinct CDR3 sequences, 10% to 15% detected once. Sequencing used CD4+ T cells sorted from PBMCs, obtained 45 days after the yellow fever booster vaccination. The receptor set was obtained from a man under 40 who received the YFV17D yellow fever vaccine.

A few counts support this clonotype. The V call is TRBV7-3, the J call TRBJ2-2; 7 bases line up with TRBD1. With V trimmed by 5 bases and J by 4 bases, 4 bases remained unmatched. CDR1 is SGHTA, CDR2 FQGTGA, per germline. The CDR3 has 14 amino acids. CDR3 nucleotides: TGTGCCAGCAGCCGACAGGGTGGCACCGGGGAGCTGTTTTTT. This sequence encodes CASSRQGGTGELFF.

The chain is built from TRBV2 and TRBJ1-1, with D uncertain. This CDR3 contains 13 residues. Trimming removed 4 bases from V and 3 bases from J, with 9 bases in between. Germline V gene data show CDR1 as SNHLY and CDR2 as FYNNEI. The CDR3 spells CASSVGEHTEAFF. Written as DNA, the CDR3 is TGTGCCAGCAGTGTAGGAGAGCACACTGAAGCTTTCTTT.

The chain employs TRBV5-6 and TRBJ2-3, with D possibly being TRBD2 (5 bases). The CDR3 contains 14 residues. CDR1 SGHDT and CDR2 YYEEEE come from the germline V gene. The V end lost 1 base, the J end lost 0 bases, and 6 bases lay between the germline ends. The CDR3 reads CASSLPGSTDTQYF. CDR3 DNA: TGTGCCAGCAGCTTGCCGGGGAGCACAGATACGCAGTATTTT.

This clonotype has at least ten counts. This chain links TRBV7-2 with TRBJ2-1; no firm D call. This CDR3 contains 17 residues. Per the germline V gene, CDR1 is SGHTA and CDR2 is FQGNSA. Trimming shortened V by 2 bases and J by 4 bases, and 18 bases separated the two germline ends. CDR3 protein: CASSLQAPLLGYNEQFF. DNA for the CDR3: TGTGCCAGCAGCTTACAGGCTCCCCTGCTGGGGTACAATGAGCAGTTCTTC. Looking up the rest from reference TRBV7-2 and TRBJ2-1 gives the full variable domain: GAGVSQSPSNKVTEKGKDVELRCDPISGHTALYWYRQSLGQGLEFLIYFQGNSAPDKSGLPSDRFSAERTGGSVSTLTIQRTQQEDSAVYLCASSLQAPLLGYNEQFFGPGTRLTVL.

CDR3 DNA sequence: TGTGCCAGCAGCCCCGTGGGCAGGGCAAACGAGCAGTACTTC. It specifies CASSPVGRANEQYF. The chain employs TRBV5-5 and TRBJ2-7; tentative D call: TRBD1 (5 bases). The CDR3 totals 14 residues. V was trimmed by 4 bases and J by 5 bases, leaving 16 bases between them. The germline gives CDR1 SGHKS, CDR2 YYEKEE (reference sequence). Full variable domain (outside the CDR3, taken from reference TRBV5-5 and TRBJ2-7): DAGVTQSPTHLIKTRGQQVTLRCSPISGHKSVSWYQQVLGQGPQFIFQYYEKEERGRGNFPDRFSARQFPNYSSELNVNALLLGDSALYLCASSPVGRANEQYFGPGTRLTVT.

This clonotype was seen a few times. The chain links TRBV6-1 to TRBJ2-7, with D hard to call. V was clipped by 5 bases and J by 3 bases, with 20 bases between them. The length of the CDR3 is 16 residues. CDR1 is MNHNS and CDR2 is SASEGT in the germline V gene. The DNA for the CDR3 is TGTGCCAGCAGTACGTCCTCAATGGTCCCCTACTACGAGCAGTACTTC. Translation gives CASSTSSMVPYYEQYF.

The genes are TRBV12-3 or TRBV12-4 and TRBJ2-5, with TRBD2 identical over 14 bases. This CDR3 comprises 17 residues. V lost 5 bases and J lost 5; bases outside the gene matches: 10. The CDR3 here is CASSRGTSGGLAETQYF. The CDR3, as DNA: TGTGCCAGCAGTCGCGGGACTAGCGGGGGCTTGGCGGAGACCCAGTACTTC.

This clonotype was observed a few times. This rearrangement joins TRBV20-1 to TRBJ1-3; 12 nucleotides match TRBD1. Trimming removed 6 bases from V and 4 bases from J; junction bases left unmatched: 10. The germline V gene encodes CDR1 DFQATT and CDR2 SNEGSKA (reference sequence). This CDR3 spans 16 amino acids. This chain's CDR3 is CSARSPGQGAGNTIYF. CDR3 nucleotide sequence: TGCAGTGCCAGATCACCGGGACAGGGGGCAGGAAACACCATATATTTT.